The T cell receptor (beta chain) under discussion was sequenced for a study of T cell changes during pregnancy in multiple sclerosis. CDR3 length equals 15 residues. CDR1 is SGHTS, CDR2 YDEGEE, per germline. V shed 1 base and J 4 bases; nucleotides not matched to a gene: 1. Using immunoSEQ multiplex PCR, the repertoire was profiled, and TCRdb retains in-frame clones only, with some absent. Of 45,000 or so clones in the sample, about 90% were seen once. The sample was peripheral blood, taken in the first trimester of pregnancy. The chain employs TRBV5-8 and TRBJ2-6; the match to TRBD1 covers 8 bases. This receptor was identified in a female donor with multiple sclerosis, enrolled in a pregnancy study. The CDR3, as DNA: TGTGCCAGCAGCTTGCAGGGGGCCGGGGCCAACGTCCTGACTTTC. Residues: CASSLQGAGANVLTF.